These T cell receptor beta chains were read from a single sample in a study of human T cells and chemical hapten exposure. Using its own MiXCR run on the RACE reads, TCRdb lists one record per CDR3 protein. Among about 180,000 distinct CDR3 sequences listed, around 30% were seen once. This specimen consisted of whole blood, obtained in connection with sensitization to the hapten diphenylcyclopropenone (DPC). These receptors were obtained from a young woman with alopecia areata. Some clones in this sample may be carry-over from other donors' samples. The CDR3 runs from the conserved cysteine through the conserved F or W. Fields, in order: D gene, J gene, V gene, clone size, CDR3 DNA, CDR3 protein. The D gene is left open where the match is weak. A clone size is listed for some rows: how often the clone was seen (once, few, many), or a class if it is expanded.

- TRBJ1-1 TRBV28 - TGTGCCAGCAGTCCCCCGGGGGCATACACTGAAGCTTTCTTT CASSPPGAYTEAFF
- TRBJ1-6 TRBV12-3/TRBV12-4 - TGTGCCAGCAAAATTCAGGGCTTCTCACCCCTCCACTTT CASKIQGFSPLHF
TRBD1 TRBJ1-6 TRBV6-6 - TGTGCCAGCGGGGACAGCTATAATTCACCCCTCCACTTT CASGDSYNSPLHF
TRBD1 TRBJ2-2 TRBV7-6 - TGTGCCAGCAGCTGGACAGGGGCCGCCACCGGGGAGCTGTTTTTT CASSWTGAATGELFF
- TRBJ2-1 TRBV28 - TGTGCCAGCACCGAACCGGGTCTAGTCTACAATGAGCAGTTCTTC CASTEPGLVYNEQFF
TRBD1 TRBJ1-6 TRBV9 - TGTGCCAGCAGCGTAGGAACAGGGGGGAATTCACCCCTCCACTTT CASSVGTGGNSPLHF
TRBD2 TRBJ2-7 TRBV7-9 - TGTGCCAGCAGCTCTACAGGACTAGCGGGAGGGTACGAGCAGTACTTC CASSSTGLAGGYEQYF
TRBD1 TRBJ2-1 TRBV20-1 - TGCAGTGCTAGACGACAGGGGGTCTTCGATGAGCAGTTCTTC CSARRQGVFDEQFF
- TRBJ2-3 TRBV10-2 - TGCGCCAGCAGTGAGTGGGCTAGGGGCACAGATACGCAGTATTTT CASSEWARGTDTQYF
- TRBJ2-1 TRBV11-2 - TGTGCCAGCAGCTTAGAGGGGCTAGCCAATGAGCAGTTCTTC CASSLEGLANEQFF
- TRBJ2-3 TRBV5-1 - TGCGCCAGCAAGCGCGGGGATAGCACAGATACGCAGTATTTT CASKRGDSTDTQYF
TRBD2 TRBJ2-5 TRBV9 - TGTGCCAGCAGCGTAGGACTAGCGGGGGGGCAAGAGACCCAGTACTTC CASSVGLAGGQETQYF
- TRBJ2-3 TRBV4-1 - TGCGCCAGCAGCCATTTTTTGGGACAACGGGAATGGGATACGCAGTATTTT CASSHFLGQREWDTQYF
- TRBJ2-1 TRBV24-1 - TGTGCCACCAGTGATCGACCAGACGATGAGCAGTTCTTC CATSDRPDDEQFF
- TRBJ1-1 TRBV28 few TGTGCCAGCTACAAAACGGGCAGGGGTGGCACTGAAGCTTTCTTT CASYKTGRGGTEAFF
- TRBJ1-3 TRBV29-1 - TGCAGCGTTGAAGACGGAATTTCGCACCGCTCTGGAAACACCATATATTTT CSVEDGISHRSGNTIYF
TRBD1 TRBJ2-5 TRBV11-1 - TGTGCCAGCAGCTTAATCGGGGACAGGGGGCAAGGAGAGACCCAGTACTTC CASSLIGDRGQGETQYF
TRBD1 TRBJ2-7 TRBV19 few TGTGCCAGTAGTATATTAGGACAGGGGAGGTACGAGCAGTACTTC CASSILGQGRYEQYF
TRBD2 TRBJ2-3 TRBV20-1 - TGCAGTGCTAGTTCGGCGGGGGGTGGCACAGATACGCAGTATTTT CSASSAGGGTDTQYF
- TRBJ2-3 TRBV28 few TGTGCCAGCAGTTCCCATGAGCTTATGGATACGCAGTATTTT CASSSHELMDTQYF
- TRBJ2-2 TRBV20-1 few TGCAGTGCTAGAGGCCTAGGCGGCGGGGAGCTGTTTTTT CSARGLGGGELFF
TRBD1 TRBJ1-6 TRBV10-3 - TGTGCCATCAGGGGACAGGGGGCAAGTGATAATTCACCCCTCCACTTT CAIRGQGASDNSPLHF
- TRBJ2-3 TRBV4-3 - TGCGCCAGCAGCCAAGATTACGACCTCTCCGGCACAGATACGCAGTATTTT CASSQDYDLSGTDTQYF
- TRBJ1-2 TRBV6-5 many TGTGCCAGCAGCCGCTTGGCAGGCCATGGCTACACCTTC CASSRLAGHGYTF
- TRBJ2-5 TRBV29-1 many TGCAGCGCAGGGGAAGAGACCCAGTACTTC CSAGEETQYF
- TRBJ2-7 TRBV9 - TGTGCCAGCAGCCCGACTCGGGGACCTTACGAGCAGTACTTC CASSPTRGPYEQYF
- TRBJ1-6 TRBV14 - TGTGCCAGCAGCCAAGTGAGCTCCTATAATTCACCCCTCCACTTT CASSQVSSYNSPLHF
- TRBJ2-3 TRBV27 - TGTGCCAGCAGTTTATCTCTCACAGATACGCAGTATTTT CASSLSLTDTQYF
TRBD1 TRBJ1-2 TRBV20-1 - TGCAGTGCTACTGGGACAGGGGGCCTTTCTAACTATGACTACACCTTC CSATGTGGLSNYDYTF
- TRBJ2-1 TRBV7-8 few TGTGCCAGCAGATCCACAGGGTCTTCAACTTACAATGAGCAGTTCTTC CASRSTGSSTYNEQFF
TRBD1 TRBJ2-2 TRBV4-2 once TGCGCCAGCAGCCAGGGGGACAGGAACACCGGGGAGCTGTTTTTT CASSQGDRNTGELFF
- TRBJ1-2 TRBV9 few TGTGCCAGCAGCGTAGGTTCAGGGCGCTATGGCTACACCTTC CASSVGSGRYGYTF
- TRBJ1-1 TRBV5-6 - TGTGCCAGCAGCTTCTGGGTAGGGATGAACACTGAAGCTTTCTTT CASSFWVGMNTEAFF
- TRBJ2-7 TRBV29-1 - TGCAGCGTTGAAATCCCAGCCTCCTACGAGCAGTACTTC CSVEIPASYEQYF
- TRBJ1-1 TRBV7-2 - TGTGCCAGCAGCTTAGCTCCTATCACTGAAGCTTTCTTT CASSLAPITEAFF
TRBD2 TRBJ2-2 TRBV4-3 - TGTGCCAGCAGCCAAGGGCTAGCGGTAAACACCGGGGAGCTGTTTTTT CASSQGLAVNTGELFF
TRBD1 TRBJ1-2 TRBV6-2/TRBV6-3 few TGTGCCAGCAGTTCAGGGGGCCCCGGCTACACCTTC CASSSGGPGYTF
- TRBJ1-4 TRBV4-1 many TGCGCCAGCAGCCAACCCCCCCGCGGGGGGCTGAGTGAAAAACTGTTTTTT CASSQPPRGGLSEKLFF
TRBD1 TRBJ1-2 TRBV12-3/TRBV12-4 few TGTGCCAGCACCCCGACAGGGCAGAGGTATGGCTACACCTTC CASTPTGQRYGYTF
TRBD1 TRBJ1-5 TRBV28 - TGTGCCAGCAGTTTAGACAGGGGGCCTTTTCAGCCCCAGCATTTT CASSLDRGPFQPQHF
TRBD1 TRBJ1-1 TRBV5-6 once TGTGCCAGCAGCTTGACAGGGGGCTTCACTGAAGCTTTCTTT CASSLTGGFTEAFF
- TRBJ1-3 TRBV6-6 few TGTGCCAGCAGTTACGGGGGAGGTGGAAACACCATATATTTT CASSYGGGGNTIYF
- TRBJ1-1 TRBV2 - TGTGCCACCTTAAGTGCCGGCACTGAAGCTTTCTTT CATLSAGTEAFF
TRBD1 TRBJ2-7 TRBV7-8 - TGTGCCAGCAGCCAATTTTCGGGACAGGGTTCGGGCGAGCAGTACTTC CASSQFSGQGSGEQYF
- TRBJ1-4 TRBV11-2 few TGTGCCAGCAGCTTAGAGAAGAATAGAAAACTGTTTTTT CASSLEKNRKLFF
- TRBJ2-5 TRBV20-1 - TGCAGTGCTAGAGGTGGCAGACTCCAAGAGACCCAGTACTTC CSARGGRLQETQYF
- TRBJ1-1 TRBV6-6 - TGTGCCAGCAGTTCGACAGGCAACACTGAAGCTTTCTTT CASSSTGNTEAFF
- TRBJ1-2 TRBV28 - TGTGCCAGCAGTTTACAGTACTATGGCTACACCTTC CASSLQYYGYTF
- TRBJ2-2 TRBV24-1 - TGTGCCACCAGTGATTTGTCATCTAACACCGGGGAGCTGTTTTTT CATSDLSSNTGELFF
- TRBJ1-3 TRBV7-2 few TGTGCCAGCAGCCAAATGGGGGTAGGAAACACCATATATTTT CASSQMGVGNTIYF
- TRBJ1-2 TRBV28 few TGTGCCAGCACCGTGACAGATGCCTATGGCTACACCTTC CASTVTDAYGYTF
- TRBJ2-2 TRBV5-4 - TGTGCCAGCAGCTCGGGTCGGACATACGGGGAGCTGTTTTTT CASSSGRTYGELFF
- TRBJ1-4 TRBV5-1 few TGCGCCAGCAGCTTGAGGGCGTCTAATGAAAAACTGTTTTTT CASSLRASNEKLFF
TRBD2 TRBJ2-3 TRBV28 - TGTGCCAGCAGTTTACCCGGACTAGCGGGAGGCCGGGATACGCAGTATTTT CASSLPGLAGGRDTQYF
- TRBJ2-1 TRBV6-5 - TGTGCCAGCAGTTACTCAGGGAGCTCCTACAATGAGCAGTTCTTC CASSYSGSSYNEQFF